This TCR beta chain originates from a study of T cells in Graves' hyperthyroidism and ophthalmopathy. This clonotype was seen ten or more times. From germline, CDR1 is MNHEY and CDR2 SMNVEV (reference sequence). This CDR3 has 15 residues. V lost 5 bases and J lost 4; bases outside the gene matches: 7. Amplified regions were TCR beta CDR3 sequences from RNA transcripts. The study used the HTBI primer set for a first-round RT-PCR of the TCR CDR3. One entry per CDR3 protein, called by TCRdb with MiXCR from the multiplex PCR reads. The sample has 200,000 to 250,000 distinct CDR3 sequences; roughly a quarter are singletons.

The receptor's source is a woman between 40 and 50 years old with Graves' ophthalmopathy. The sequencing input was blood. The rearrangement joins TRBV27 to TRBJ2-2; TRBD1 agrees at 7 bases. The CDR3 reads CASSPLTGPTGELFF. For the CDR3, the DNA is TGTGCCAGCAGTCCACTGACAGGGCCCACCGGGGAGCTGTTTTTT.